Listed here are 30 T cell receptor beta chains from one sample, sequenced in a study of blood T cell repertoires in COVID-19. Profiled with immunoSEQ multiplex PCR; TCRdb holds only in-frame clones, not every one. The sample shows under 200,000 clones, 90% to 95% of them seen only once. The sample consisted of peripheral blood. Source of these receptors: a man in his forties or fifties with acute or convalescent COVID-19.

The chain has TRBV6-5 and TRBJ1-5, with 7 bases lining up with TRBD1. Germline CDR1 is MNHEY and CDR2 is SVGAGI. The CDR3 contains 13 residues. J lost 11 bases, V lost 0 bases, and 4 bases had no gene match. CDR3 DNA: TGTGCCAGCAGTTACTCGATACAGGGGTCCCAGCATTTT. It encodes CASSYSIQGSQHF.

The chain couples TRBV2 to TRBJ2-1; perhaps TRBD1 as D (6 bases). CDR3 length equals 14 residues. Germline V gives CDR1 SNHLY, CDR2 FYNNEI. V was pared by 4 bases and J by 6 bases, with 13 bases between. CDR3 residues: CASSGQGIRNEQFF. CDR3 coding DNA: TGTGCCAGCAGTGGTCAGGGGATCCGCAATGAGCAGTTCTTC.

This clone was found a few times. The chain carries TRBV29-1 and TRBJ1-3, with unresolved D. The CDR3 is 14 amino acids. The germline V and J ends were trimmed by 0 bases and 3 bases, with 9 bases remaining between them. Germline assignment: CDR1 SQVTM and CDR2 ANQGSEA. CDR3 in amino acids: CSVEDQENGNTIYF. The CDR3 nucleotides read TGCAGCGTTGAAGATCAGGAAAATGGAAACACCATATATTTT.

This chain links TRBV6-1 with TRBJ2-3, with 9 bases lining up with TRBD1. The V gene's germline CDR1 is MNHNS and CDR2 SASEGT. Trimming took 3 bases from V and 6 from J; bases not matched to a gene: 16. This CDR3 is 18 amino acids long. As DNA, the CDR3 is TGTGCCAGCAGTGACAGTACGGGACAGGGAGGATTTGCGGATACGCAGTATTTT. Protein sequence: CASSDSTGQGGFADTQYF.

This chain uses TRBV6-1 with TRBJ2-4; 9 bases are a match to TRBD1. The germline V gene encodes CDR1 MNHNS and CDR2 SASEGT. V gave up 3 bases and J gave up 7 bases; unmatched junction bases: 4. The CDR3 totals 14 residues. The CDR3 sequence: CASSDGTGWNIQYF. CDR3 in DNA: TGTGCCAGCAGTGACGGGACAGGGTGGAACATTCAGTACTTC.

This chain joins TRBV2 and TRBJ2-7; 8 bases agree with TRBD1. Germline CDR1 and CDR2: SNHLY and FYNNEI. V lost 7 bases, J lost 4 bases, and 6 bases stayed unmatched. The CDR3 extends over 13 amino acids. The CDR3 sequence: CASNSGQGYEQYV. The CDR3 bases are TGTGCCAGCAATTCCGGACAGGGTTACGAGCAGTACGTC.

The chain employs TRBV21-1 and TRBJ1-6. TRBV21-1 represents a pseudogene. The length of the CDR3 is 16 residues. Here the CDR3 DNA reads TGTGCCAGCAGCAAAAATGGACCGGAGGCCTATTCACCCCTCCACTTT. As protein: CASSKNGPEAYSPLHF.

The chain joins TRBV5-1 to TRBJ2-2; 7 nucleotides line up with TRBD2. The CDR3 contains 16 residues. Germline assignment: CDR1 SGHRS and CDR2 YFSETQ. The trim removed 5 bases at V and 1 base at J, leaving 8 bases unmatched. DNA of the CDR3: TGCGCCAGCAGAAGCGAGTGGGAGGGGAACACCGGGGAGCTGTTTTTT. This translates into CASRSEWEGNTGELFF.

The chain couples TRBV7-2 to TRBJ2-2, with TRBD2 as a possible D gene (5 bases). CDR3 length: 16 amino acids. Germline assignment: CDR1 SGHTA and CDR2 FQGNSA. V shed 1 base and J shed 2 bases, with 11 bases lying between them. The CDR3 nucleotides read TGTGCCAGCAGCTTAGGAGGAGCGGTAAACACCGGGGAGCTGTTTTTT. Translated, it gives CASSLGGAVNTGELFF.

This clone was seen a single time. The chain carries TRBV5-1 and TRBJ1-4, with D unclear. This CDR3 spans 14 amino acids. Per the germline V gene, CDR1 is SGHRS and CDR2 is YFSETQ. Trimming took off 5 bases at V and 5 bases at J, with 13 bases between the two ends. CDR3 in DNA: TGCGCCAGCAGTCCCGGGTCCGCCAATGAAAAACTGTTTTTT. This codes for CASSPGSANEKLFF.

The chain is built from TRBV2 and TRBJ2-1; perhaps TRBD2 as D (7 bases). The CDR3 length is 15 residues. V lost 7 bases and J 0 bases, leaving 13 bases between the germline ends. Per the germline V gene, CDR1 is SNHLY and CDR2 is FYNNEI. DNA of the CDR3: TGTGCCAGCATTAGGGGGGGAACCTCCTACAATGAGCAGTTCTTC. This sequence encodes CASIRGGTSYNEQFF.

The CDR3 here is CASSIVLAGVGELFF. CDR3 coding DNA: TGTGCCAGTAGTATAGTACTAGCGGGGGTCGGGGAGCTGTTTTTT. The chain uses TRBV19 and TRBJ2-2; 11 bases are shared with TRBD2. The trim removed 1 base at V and 7 bases at J, leaving 2 bases unmatched. The CDR3 covers 15 residues. Per the germline V gene, CDR1 is LNHDA and CDR2 is SQIVND (reference sequence).

This chain connects TRBV5-3 to TRBJ2-1; 8 positions agree with TRBD2. TRBV5-3 is reported as an ORF; its role is uncertain. This CDR3 region has 12 residues. Losses at the gene ends were 6 bases for V and 16 bases for J; bases not matched to a gene: 12. The CDR3 sequence: CARTTTGLVEFF. The CDR3 DNA follows: TGTGCCAGAACCACTACGGGACTAGTTGAATTCTTC.

CDR3 amino acids: CASSRTTGIQETQYF. The CDR3, as DNA: TGTGCCAGCAGTCGAACTACAGGAATCCAAGAGACCCAGTACTTC. The chain is built from TRBV28 and TRBJ2-5; TRBD1 might be the D (5 bases). The V end lost 5 bases, the J end lost 1 base, and 14 bases lay between the germline ends. The CDR3 extends over 15 amino acids. Per germline, CDR1 MDHEN and CDR2 SYDVKM.

This clone was recorded only once. This chain joins TRBV5-1 and TRBJ1-4; D is uncertain. The V end lost 0 bases, the J end lost 8 bases, and 8 bases lay between the germline ends. Germline V gene data show CDR1 as SGHRS and CDR2 as YFSETQ. This CDR3 contains 13 residues. The DNA for the CDR3 is TGCGCCAGCAGCTTGGTGCGAGGGGAAAAACTGTTTTTT. It encodes CASSLVRGEKLFF.

This chain connects TRBV7-2 to TRBJ1-4; D gene ambiguous. Germline CDR1 SGHTA, CDR2 FQGNSA. V lost 2 bases and J lost 8, with 12 bases in between. This CDR3 spans 14 amino acids. The CDR3 sequence: CASSLRGYDEKLFF. The CDR3 DNA is TGTGCCAGCAGCTTACGAGGGTACGACGAAAAACTGTTTTTT.

The gene calls are TRBV6-5 and TRBJ2-5, with TRBD2 matching over 12 bases. Germline lookup yields CDR1 MNHEY and CDR2 SVGAGI. Trimming took 4 bases from V and 5 from J; bases not matched to a gene: 5. CDR3 length: 15 residues. The CDR3 sequence: CASSFSGTSGETQYF. CDR3 nucleotide sequence: TGTGCCAGCAGTTTCTCCGGGACTAGCGGGGAGACCCAGTACTTC.

The J gene is TRBJ2-7, the V gene TRBV7-2; 11 nucleotides line up with TRBD2. The CDR3 sequence is 14 residues long. Trimming took 5 bases from V and 3 from J; bases not matched to a gene: 3. Germline V lookup: CDR1 SGHTA, CDR2 FQGNSA. The CDR3 nucleotides are TGTGCCAGCAGCCCACTAGCGGGAGTCTACGAGCAGTACTTC. Translated, it gives CASSPLAGVYEQYF.

The chain links TRBV10-3 to TRBJ1-2; TRBD1 might be the D (5 bases). Germline loops: CDR1 ENHRY, CDR2 SYGVKD. Trimming removed 4 bases at V and 5 bases at J, with 23 bases between. This CDR3 contains 17 residues. The CDR3 DNA reads as TGTGCCATCAGTGTATACCACGAGCAGGGCCGCCTATATGGCTACACCTTC. It translates to CAISVYHEQGRLYGYTF.

This rearrangement joins TRBV19 to TRBJ1-2; unclear D gene. Germline V gene lookup returns CDR1 LNHDA and CDR2 SQIVND (reference sequence). Trimming stripped 2 bases from V and 4 bases from J, with 8 bases between. This CDR3 spans 13 amino acids. CDR3 amino acids: CASSIKQIYGYTF. DNA for the CDR3: TGTGCCAGTAGTATAAAGCAAATCTATGGCTACACCTTC.

The chain is built from TRBV4-1 and TRBJ1-2; D not resolved. Germline V gives CDR1 MGHRA, CDR2 YSYEKL. CDR3 length: 13 amino acids. V was clipped by 3 bases and J by 5 bases, with 10 bases between them. CDR3: CASSQGAIYGYTF. The CDR3 DNA reads as TGCGCCAGCAGCCAGGGCGCGATATATGGCTACACCTTC.

This clone was observed a single time. The chain couples TRBV11-1 to TRBJ2-1; 11 bases agree with TRBD2. Germline V CDR1 and CDR2: SGHAT, FQDESV (reference sequence). CDR3 size: 15 residues. J lost 1 base, V lost 5 bases, and 1 base had no gene match. DNA of the CDR3: TGTGCCAGCAGCCCTAGCGGGGGGTCCTACAATGAGCAGTTCTTC. Translating gives CASSPSGGSYNEQFF.

In this sample, this clone turned up once. This chain uses TRBV7-2 with TRBJ2-5; 7 nucleotides agree with TRBD2. This CDR3 is 14 amino acids long. V trimming: 0 bases; J trimming: 5 bases; junction bases outside the gene matches: 3. Per the germline V gene, CDR1 is SGHTA and CDR2 is FQGNSA. CDR3 amino acids: CASSLAGGPETQYF. CDR3 in DNA: TGTGCCAGCAGCTTAGCGGGAGGGCCCGAGACCCAGTACTTC.

CDR3 sequence reads: CASSGRLAGEEDTQYF. Written as DNA, the CDR3 is TGTGCCAGCAGTGGCAGACTAGCGGGAGAGGAAGATACGCAGTATTTT. The chain recombines TRBV6-4 with TRBJ2-3, with 12 bases fitting TRBD2. V dropped 4 bases and J dropped 5; count of bases not matched to a gene: 7. Per the germline V gene, CDR1 is MRHNA and CDR2 is SNTAGT. The CDR3 consists of 16 residues.

This chain joins TRBV19 and TRBJ2-2, with 8 bases identical to TRBD1. The CDR3 length is 15 residues. V was pared by 7 bases and J by 4 bases, with 8 bases of the junction left unmatched. Germline V CDR1 and CDR2: LNHDA, SQIVND (reference sequence). For the CDR3, the DNA is TGTGCCAGTAATGACAGGGGTCGAGGCACCGGGGAGCTGTTTTTT. Translation gives CASNDRGRGTGELFF.

This clone was detected only a few times. The V gene is TRBV28, the J gene TRBJ1-2; D gene unclear. In germline, CDR1 is MDHEN, CDR2 SYDVKM. V lost 4 bases, J lost 3 bases, and 3 bases lay in between. There are 11 residues in the CDR3. CDR3 in amino acids: CASSSYYGYTF. CDR3 sequence (DNA): TGTGCCAGCAGTTCCTACTATGGCTACACCTTC.

V is TRBV29-1 and J is TRBJ1-2; no clear D gene. CDR1 is SQVTM, CDR2 ANQGSEA, per germline. This CDR3 is built from 13 residues. The V end was cut by 5 bases, the J end by 0 bases, with 10 bases between. The CDR3 DNA follows: TGCAGCGTTTCGGACGGGACTAACTATGGCTACACCTTC. Protein: CSVSDGTNYGYTF.

This rearrangement joins TRBV27 to TRBJ1-5; possibly TRBD1 for D (5 bases). The V and J ends lost 6 bases and 2 bases respectively, with 23 bases between them. The CDR3 extends over 18 amino acids. CDR1 and CDR2 from the germline V gene are MNHEY and SMNVEV (reference sequence). In DNA form, the CDR3 reads TGTGCCAGCAGACCCTACCCGGGACTGAAGGGAGGCAATCAGCCCCAGCATTTT. Its protein is CASRPYPGLKGGNQPQHF.

The J gene is TRBJ1-3, the V gene TRBV25-1; D gene unclear. Germline V CDR1 and CDR2: MGHDK, SYGVNS. The CDR3 extends over 14 amino acids. V was clipped by 3 bases and J by 3 bases, with 9 bases between them. This CDR3 reads CASSDPGGGNTIYF. The CDR3 DNA sequence: TGTGCCAGCAGTGATCCGGGAGGTGGAAACACCATATATTTT.

V gene TRBV7-9 combines with J gene TRBJ1-1; unclear D gene. V lost 5 bases and J 7 bases, leaving 14 bases between the germline ends. CDR1 and CDR2 (germline): SEHNR, FQNEAQ (reference sequence). This CDR3 has 13 amino acids. DNA of the CDR3: TGTGCCAGCAGCCCGACTCCAAGAGATGAAGCTTTCTTT. It specifies CASSPTPRDEAFF.